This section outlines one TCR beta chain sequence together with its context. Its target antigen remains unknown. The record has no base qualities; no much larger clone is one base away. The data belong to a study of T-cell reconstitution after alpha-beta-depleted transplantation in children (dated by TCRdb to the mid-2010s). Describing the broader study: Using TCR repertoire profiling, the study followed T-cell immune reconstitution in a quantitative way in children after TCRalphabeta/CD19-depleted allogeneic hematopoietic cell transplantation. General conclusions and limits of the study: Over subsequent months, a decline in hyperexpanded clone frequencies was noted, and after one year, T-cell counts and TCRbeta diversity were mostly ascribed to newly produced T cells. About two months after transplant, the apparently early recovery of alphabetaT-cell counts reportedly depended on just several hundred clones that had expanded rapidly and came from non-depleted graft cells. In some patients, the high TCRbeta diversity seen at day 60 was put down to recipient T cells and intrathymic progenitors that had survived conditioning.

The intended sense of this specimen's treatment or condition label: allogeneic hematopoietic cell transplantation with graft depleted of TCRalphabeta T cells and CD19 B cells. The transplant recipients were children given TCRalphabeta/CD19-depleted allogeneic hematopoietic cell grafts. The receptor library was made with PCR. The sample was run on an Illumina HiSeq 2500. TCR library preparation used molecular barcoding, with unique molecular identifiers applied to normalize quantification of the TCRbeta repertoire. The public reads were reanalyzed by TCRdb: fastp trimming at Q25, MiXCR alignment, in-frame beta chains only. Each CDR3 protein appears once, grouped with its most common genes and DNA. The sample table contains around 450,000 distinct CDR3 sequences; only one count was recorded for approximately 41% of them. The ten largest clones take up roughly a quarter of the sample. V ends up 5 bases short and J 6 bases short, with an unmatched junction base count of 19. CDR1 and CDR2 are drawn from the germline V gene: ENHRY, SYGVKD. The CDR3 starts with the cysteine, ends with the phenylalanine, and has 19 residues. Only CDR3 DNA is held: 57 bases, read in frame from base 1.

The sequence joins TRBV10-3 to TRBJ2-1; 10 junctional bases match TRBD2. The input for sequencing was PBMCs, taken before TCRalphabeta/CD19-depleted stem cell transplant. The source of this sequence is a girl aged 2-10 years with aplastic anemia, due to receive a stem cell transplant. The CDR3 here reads CAISSPLAGELLPLNEQFF. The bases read TGTGCCATCAGTTCGCCCCTAGCGGGGGAGCTCCTACCCCTCAATGAGCAGTTCTTC.